Given below is one T cell receptor beta chain in context. Its cognate antigen is unknown. This entry comes from a study of T cell responses to AZD1222 COVID-19 vaccine. CDR3 length: 18 amino acids. V lost 2 bases and J lost 4, with 21 bases in between. From germline, CDR1 is KGHDR and CDR2 SFDVKD. The method was immunoSEQ multiplex PCR; TCRdb's version includes in-frame clones alone and lacks a portion of them. The sample shows 85,000 to 100,000 clones, just over 90% of them seen only once. Pooled samples include second doses given at about 4 or 12 weeks. Study results and caveats: Reports say nearly half of spike-specific TCRs go after unmutated variant regions. Spike-specific TCR breadth and depth went up after people got two AZD1222 doses.

The specimen was peripheral blood, collected 28 days after the second AZD1222 dose. The sequence was collected from an adult who received the AZD1222 COVID-19 vaccine. V is TRBV24-1 and J is TRBJ2-3, with D possibly being TRBD1 (5 bases). The CDR3 here is CATSDSPGPSPTPDTQYF. Written as DNA, the CDR3 is TGTGCCACCAGTGATTCACCAGGGCCCTCTCCCACCCCAGATACGCAGTATTTT.